This TCR beta chain derives from a study of Graves' ophthalmopathy and Graves' hyperthyroidism (dated by TCRdb to about 2018). About the investigation overall: Hyperthyroidism was considered stable if no progression to ophthalmopathy occurred within 18 months of follow-up. In total, 135 blood samples were TCR-sequenced: 40 to 45 ophthalmopathy, roughly 80 hyperthyroidism and around 17 hyperthyroidism-to-ophthalmopathy patients. The independent validation cohort included under 20 hyperthyroidism patients plus 17 patients who later progressed from hyperthyroidism to ophthalmopathy. The study used signatures of the TCR beta repertoire to tell Graves' ophthalmopathy apart from Graves' hyperthyroidism and to predict which patients would progress to ophthalmopathy. To explore V-J signatures that separate ophthalmopathy from hyperthyroidism, a discovery set of about 96 patients was enrolled, consisting of 40 to 45 with ophthalmopathy and approximately 57 with stable hyperthyroidism. In several hyperthyroidism patients, the T-cell repertoires found in thyroid tissue were compared with those found in blood. Following sampling, methimazole starting at 30 mg daily was administered to hyperthyroidism patients, and high-dose intravenous methylprednisolone was administered to ophthalmopathy patients. Broad study findings and their caveats: Most of the expanded thyroid clonotypes with a frequency above 0.001 were also detected in blood, and it was suggested that the thyroid immune response may be reflected by blood repertoires. In validation, the model predicted ophthalmopathy progression with 70.59% sensitivity and approximately 78% specificity; 12 predicted patients were CT-confirmed with GO in a median of about 7.1 months. The 13-signature model separated ophthalmopathy from stable hyperthyroidism with approximately 90% sensitivity and about 81% specificity in cross-validation, and 80%/75% in the test set. Sample size was not predetermined statistically, and investigators were not blinded to group allocation.

Hyperthyroidism patients were newly diagnosed, with disease duration under 2 months, and aged 18 to 65 years. Patients with other autoimmune diseases, uncontrolled infections, pregnancy or lactation were excluded. Diagnosis was based on clinical symptoms, serum thyroxine, TRAb, thyroid ultrasound and orbital computed tomography. Total RNA was extracted using Trizol reagent, and RNA quality was checked on an Agilent 2100 Bioanalyzer. This clonotype was seen a few times. The antigen it binds to is not known. Per-base quality was not reported, and no clone a single base away is much larger than it. The germline V gene (reference sequence) gives CDR1 as DFQATT and CDR2 as SNEGSKA. The CDR3 measures 12 amino acids from cysteine to phenylalanine. The DNA shown is the 36-base CDR3, in frame from base 1. V and J are truncated by 3 bases and 6 bases respectively, leaving an intervening sequence of 9 bases. For repertoire sequencing, the TCR beta CDR3 regions were amplified from RNA transcripts. A first-round RT-PCR used HTBI primers with the Qiagen OneStep RT-PCR kit, followed by a second-round multiplex PCR, size selection and purification. Libraries were sequenced paired-end with 100 bp reads on an Illumina HiSeq2000. The paper's data handling went like this. Reads were processed with SOAPnuke, discarding reads with adapters, uncalled bases, mean Phred below 15, or no exact constant-primer or identifier match. COPE v1.2.5 was used to merge high-quality paired reads. Each unique nucleotide sequence was treated as a clonotype, and MiTCR v1.1 was used to align the clonotypes to the IMGT TRB V, D and J references. Only V-J combinations with frequency above 0.0001 were analysed, covering around 99% of repertoires. A TCR clonal expansion and chaos score per V-J combination was defined as the ratio of F50 clonal expansion to chaos observed in the TCRdist matrix. Welch's t-statistics and random forest were used to reduce the features to 10 to 15 V-J combinations, which were then used as input to a naive Bayes classifier. The similarity between thyroid and blood repertoires was quantified using the Morisita-Horn index. Starting from the raw public reads, TCRdb applied fastp trimming at Q25, assembled clones with MiXCR and retained in-frame beta chains. Identical CDR3 proteins give one entry, which carries the most common genes and DNA. The V and J calls reflect TCRdb's pipeline rather than the authors' work. The sample table shows over a million distinct CDR3 sequences, and about 40% are seen once. Jointly, the top ten make up roughly 10% of the sample.

This clonotype originated in an adult man with Graves' hyperthyroidism. The sequencing sample was made of peripheral blood or thyroid tissue (not recorded which). This sequence uses TRBV20-1 and TRBJ1-5; TRBD1 might be the D gene, on 5 matching bases. The DNA sequence follows: TGCAGTGCTAGTACCAGGGCTCAGCCCCAGCATTTT. Translated, it reads CSASTRAQPQHF.